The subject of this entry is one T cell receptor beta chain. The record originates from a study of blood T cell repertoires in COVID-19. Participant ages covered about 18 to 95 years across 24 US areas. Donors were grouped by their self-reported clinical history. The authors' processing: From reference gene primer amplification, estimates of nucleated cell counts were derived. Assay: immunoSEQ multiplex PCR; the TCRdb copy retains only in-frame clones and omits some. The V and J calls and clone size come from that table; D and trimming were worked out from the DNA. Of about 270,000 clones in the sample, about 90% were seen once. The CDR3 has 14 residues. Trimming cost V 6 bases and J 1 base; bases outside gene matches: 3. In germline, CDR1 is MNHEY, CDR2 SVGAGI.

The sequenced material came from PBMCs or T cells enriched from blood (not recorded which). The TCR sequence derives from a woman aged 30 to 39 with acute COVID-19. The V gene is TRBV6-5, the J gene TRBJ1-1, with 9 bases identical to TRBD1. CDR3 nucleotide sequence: TGTGCCAGCAGCCGGGACAGGGCGAACACTGAAGCTTTCTTT. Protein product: CASSRDRANTEAFF.